This T cell receptor (beta chain) was sequenced during a study of T cell repertoires in cytomegalovirus infection. Study-wide results and limits: Across the ex vivo response, the dominant clonotypes were HLA-C-restricted CMV-specific TCR beta clonotypes. Summed frequency of shared TCR beta families picked out CMV carriers who also had the relevant HLA.

On this clonotype itself: Its antigen is unidentified. One end of the junction fails to match germline, which may point to a read error.

TCRdb reanalysed the reads using MiXCR and keeps one entry per CDR3 protein. The profile covers about 740,000 distinct CDR3 sequences, with roughly 36% appearing a single time and under 3.5% taken by the ten largest. CDR1 SQVTM and CDR2 ANQGSEA come from the germline V gene. This CDR3 region has 13 residues. This sequence originates from a human donor in good health (CMV status not recorded). Some clones in this sample may be carry-over from other donors' samples. The chain is built from TRBV29-1 and TRBJ2-7; TRBD1 matches 7 bases. The source material was PBMCs. The chain's CDR3 is CGVETGRSYEQYF. DNA of the CDR3: TGCGGCGTTGAGACAGGGAGATCCTACGAGCAGTACTTC.